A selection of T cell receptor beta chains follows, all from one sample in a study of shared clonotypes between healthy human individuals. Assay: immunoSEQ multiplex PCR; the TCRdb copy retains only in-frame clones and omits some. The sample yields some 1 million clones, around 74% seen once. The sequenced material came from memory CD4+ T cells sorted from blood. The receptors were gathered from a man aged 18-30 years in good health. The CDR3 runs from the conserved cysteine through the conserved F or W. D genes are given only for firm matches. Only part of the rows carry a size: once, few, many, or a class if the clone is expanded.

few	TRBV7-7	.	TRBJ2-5	TGTGCTAGCAGCTTAGGGGGGGACACCAAAGAGACCCAGTACTTC	CASSLGGDTKETQYF
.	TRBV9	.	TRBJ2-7	TGTGCCAGCAGCGTTGGACAGTCAAGCTCCTACGAGCAGTACTTC	CASSVGQSSSYEQYF
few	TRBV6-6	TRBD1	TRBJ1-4	TGTGCCAGCAGCGATCCAGGGGGCGGAAAACTGTTTTTT	CASSDPGGGKLFF
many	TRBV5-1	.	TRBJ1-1	TGCGCCAGCAGAAAGGACAGGAACACTGAAGCTTTCTTT	CASRKDRNTEAFF
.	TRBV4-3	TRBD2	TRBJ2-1	TGCGCCAGCAGCCAAGGCGGGGGACTAGCGTCCTCCGATGAGCAGTTCTTC	CASSQGGGLASSDEQFF
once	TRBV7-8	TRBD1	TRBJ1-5	TGTGCCAGCAGCTTAGGACAGGGGTATCAGCCCCAGCATTTT	CASSLGQGYQPQHF
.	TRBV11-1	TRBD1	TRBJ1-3	TGTGCCAGCAGCCGCGACAGGGGCCGAAACACCATATATTTT	CASSRDRGRNTIYF
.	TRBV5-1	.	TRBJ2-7	TGCGCCAGCAGGTCGGGGAGCAAGGCCCACGAGCAGTACTTC	CASRSGSKAHEQYF
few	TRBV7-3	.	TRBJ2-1	TGTGCCAGCAGCCCTGGCAGCGCCAACTACAATGAGCAGTTCTTC	CASSPGSANYNEQFF
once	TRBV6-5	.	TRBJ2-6	TGTGCCAGCAGTTACTCCTTCAACGTCCTGACTTTC	CASSYSFNVLTF
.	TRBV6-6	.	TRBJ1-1	TGTGCCAGCAGTTACGAAGGACTCACTGAAGCTTTCTTT	CASSYEGLTEAFF
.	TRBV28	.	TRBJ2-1	TGTGCCAGCAGTTTTAGAGGAGTTAGGGCGACTGAGCAGTTCTTC	CASSFRGVRATEQFF
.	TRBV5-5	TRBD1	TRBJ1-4	TGTGCCAGCAGCTTTGACAGGGCTACTAATGAAAAACTGTTTTTT	CASSFDRATNEKLFF
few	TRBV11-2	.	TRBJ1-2	TGTGCCAGCAGCTTAGACAGGGCTTACACCTTC	CASSLDRAYTF
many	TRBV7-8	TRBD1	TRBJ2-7	TGTGCCAGCAGCTCGGACAGGGGCGGAGAGCAGTACTTC	CASSSDRGGEQYF
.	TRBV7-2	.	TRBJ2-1	TGTGCCAGCAGCTTAGCGGCCTCGAGCTCCTACAATGAGCAGTTCTTC	CASSLAASSSYNEQFF
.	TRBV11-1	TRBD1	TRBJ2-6	TGTGCCAGCAGCCCGAGGGTGACAGGGCGCTCCTCTGGGGCCAACGTCCTGACTTTC	CASSPRVTGRSSGANVLTF
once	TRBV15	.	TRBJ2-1	TGTGCCACCAGCAGAGGTGGCGGGAACAATGAGCAGTTCTTC	CATSRGGGNNEQFF
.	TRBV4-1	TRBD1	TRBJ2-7	TGCGCCAGCAGCCAGGGTACAGGGGGCGACTCCTACGAGCAGTACTTC	CASSQGTGGDSYEQYF
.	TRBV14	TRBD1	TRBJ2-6	TGTGCCAGCAGCCTCCAGGGGGCCGGGGCCAACGTCCTGACTTTC	CASSLQGAGANVLTF
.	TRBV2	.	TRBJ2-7	TGTGCCAGCAGCTCATCCACAGGGAGGCAGTACTTC	CASSSSTGRQYF
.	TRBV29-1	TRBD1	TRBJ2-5	TGCAGCGTTTCCGGGTCGACAGGGCCGGAGACCCAGTACTTC	CSVSGSTGPETQYF
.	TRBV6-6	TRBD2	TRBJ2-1	TGTGCCAGCAGTTACTCGACGGGGGGGGATGAGCAGTTCTTC	CASSYSTGGDEQFF
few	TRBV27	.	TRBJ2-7	TGTGCCAGCAGTCCGGGCCAAAACTACGAGCAGTACTTC	CASSPGQNYEQYF
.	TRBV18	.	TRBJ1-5	TGTGCCAGCTCACCCGTAGGACCTCAGGAGCCCCAGCATTTT	CASSPVGPQEPQHF
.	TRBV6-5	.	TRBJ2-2	TGTGCCAGCAGGGGTCCGAACACCGGGGAGCTGTTTTTT	CASRGPNTGELFF
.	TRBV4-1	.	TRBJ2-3	TGCGCCAGCAGCCAACCCCGAAAGGGGACCACAGATACGCAGTATTTT	CASSQPRKGTTDTQYF
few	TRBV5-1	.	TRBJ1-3	TGCGCCAGCAGCCTGGCGACAGGCAACTCTGGAAACACCATATATTTT	CASSLATGNSGNTIYF
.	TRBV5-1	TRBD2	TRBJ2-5	TGCGCCAGCAACGGACTAGCGGGGGGACAAGAGACCCAGTACTTC	CASNGLAGGQETQYF
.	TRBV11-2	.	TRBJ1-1	TGTGCCAGCAGCCACGCGGGGCCGAACACTGAAGCTTTCTTT	CASSHAGPNTEAFF
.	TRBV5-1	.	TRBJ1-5	TGCGCCAGCAGCTGGGACGACAGAAGCGGCCAGCCCCAGCATTTT	CASSWDDRSGQPQHF
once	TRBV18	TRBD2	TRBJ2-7	TGTGCCAGCTCACCAGGACTAGCCTACGAGCAGTACTTC	CASSPGLAYEQYF
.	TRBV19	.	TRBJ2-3	TGTGCCAGTACTATCAACGACCAGGCAGATACGCAGTATTTT	CASTINDQADTQYF
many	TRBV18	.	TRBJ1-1	TGTGCCAGCTCACCCGGGAGGAACACTGAAGCTTTCTTT	CASSPGRNTEAFF
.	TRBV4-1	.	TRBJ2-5	TGCGCCAGCGCCCATGGGCGGGAAGGGATACAAGAGACCCAGTACTTC	CASAHGREGIQETQYF
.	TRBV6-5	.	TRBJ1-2	TGTGCCAGCAGTACCCCCTCGGGGCGACCTGGCTACACCTTC	CASSTPSGRPGYTF
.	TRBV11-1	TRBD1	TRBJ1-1	TGTGCCAGCAGCTCCGGGACAGTGAACACTGAAGCTTTCTTT	CASSSGTVNTEAFF
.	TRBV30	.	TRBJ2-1	TGTGCCTGGAGTAAAAGGGGCCGGTGGGATGAGCAGTTCTTC	CAWSKRGRWDEQFF
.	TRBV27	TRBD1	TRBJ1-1	TGTGCCAGCAGCCCCCGGACAGGGATAGGCACTGAAGCTTTCTTT	CASSPRTGIGTEAFF
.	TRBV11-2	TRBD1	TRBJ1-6	TGTGCCAGCAGCTTTTTACAGGGGGAGGGATCACCCCTCCACTTT	CASSFLQGEGSPLHF
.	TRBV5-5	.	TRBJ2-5	TGTGCCAGCAGCTTCGGTCTAGTAGAGACCCAGTACTTC	CASSFGLVETQYF
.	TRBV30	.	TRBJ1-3	TGTGTCTGGAGTGTAATGGATAACACCATATATTTT	CVWSVMDNTIYF
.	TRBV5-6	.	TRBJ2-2	TGTGCCAGCAGCTTGGCACAGGTGGAACACGGGGAGCTGTTTTTT	CASSLAQVEHGELFF
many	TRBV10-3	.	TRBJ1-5	TGTGCCATCGGAGAGGGAGGGACCCAAAATCAGCCCCAGCATTTT	CAIGEGGTQNQPQHF